This T cell receptor (beta chain) is from a study of blood T cells in healthy people across ages. Sample-barcoded 5' priming and a J-beta primer mix drove a second PCR of roughly 6 to 12 cycles. TCRdb reprocessed the 5' RACE reads with MiXCR, giving one entry per CDR3 protein. The profile shows over a million distinct CDR3 sequences, 20% to 25% of them singletons. V was trimmed by 4 bases and J by 6 bases, leaving 19 bases between them. The CDR3 covers 15 residues. Per germline, CDR1 SQVTM and CDR2 ANQGSEA. These data were also filed under a second study, of T cells of mothers and their children. That paper adds: Mother-child pairs who were related displayed a slightly higher overlap than unrelated pairs, a difference that was non-significant.

The sequenced material came from blood. The J gene is TRBJ2-1, the V gene TRBV29-1, with D tentatively TRBD1 (6 bases). The receptor was derived from a girl aged 2-10 years in good health. As DNA, the CDR3 is TGCAGCGTTGCCCAAACAGGGATTAAGATCAATGAGCAGTTCTTC. Protein: CSVAQTGIKINEQFF.